This T cell receptor beta chain was retrieved from a study of blood T cells in healthy people across ages (dated by TCRdb to 2014 to 2015). Background on the whole study: In model experiments, template switching captured roughly one uniquely barcoded TCR beta cDNA molecule for every two T cells. Donors of different ages were randomly distributed across sequencing lanes to avoid experimental bias. Two additional independent replicas of 1 million unique cDNA reads from the same blood draw were analyzed for two donors (one aged 18 to 30 and one aged 80 or older). Using deep sequencing normalized with unique cDNA molecular identifiers, the study measured how TCR beta repertoire diversity changes with age. Donors were grouped into four age groups: young (average 16 years), middle-aged (less than 40), aged (roughly 67) and long-lived (approximately 82).

The donors were roughly 39 Caucasian individuals from Russia, aged roughly 6 to 95 years, who were systemically healthy. Approximately 9.3 milliliters of peripheral blood were drawn from each donor into EDTA-treated Vacutainer tubes. Ficoll-Paque density-gradient centrifugation was used to isolate PBMCs, with at least 6 million obtained per sample. Trizol reagent was used to extract total RNA from the PBMCs, yielding at least 6 micrograms per sample. For every donor, flow cytometry on a PBMC aliquot measured the percentage of naive CD45RAhigh/CD27high T cells. With regard to this clonotype: Its antigen has not been determined. At one boundary the junction diverges from the germline segment, which might be a read error.

Library method: 5' RACE. These reads were obtained on an Illumina HiSeq 2500. A second roughly 6 to 11 cycle PCR used a sample-barcoded 5' primer and a J-beta primer mix. A unique molecular identifier was introduced onto each TCR beta cDNA molecule by a template-switch 5' adaptor carrying 12 random nucleotides. Each sample yielded at least 2.5 million CDR3-containing paired-end reads. All of the RNA was converted into first-strand cDNA using the Mint cDNA synthesis kit, with a TRBC-specific oligonucleotide serving as the primer. Following uracil-DNA glycosylase treatment, all cDNA underwent a first 18-cycle PCR with the universal primers M1SS and BC2_uni_R. The paper's data handling went like this. Each sample was normalized by randomly selecting 1 million high-quality reads, each carrying a distinct molecular identifier. Instead of being binned into consensus sequences, reads with shared molecular identifiers were discarded. MiTCR, run with a Q25 quality threshold and the strictest error-elimination algorithm, handled CDR3 identification, clonotype clustering and error correction. A nonparametric unseen species model with Euler transformation was used to estimate a lower bound on total TCR beta diversity. TCRdb ran its own pipeline on the public reads, namely fastp trimming at Q25 and MiXCR clone calling, and kept in-frame beta chains. A single entry per CDR3 protein holds the most common genes and DNA from its merged rows. TCRdb's processing, not the authors' own work, is the source of the V and J calls. Counted in this sample were approximately 800,000 distinct CDR3 sequences; about 46% of them appeared once. In total, the top ten clones hold 15% to 20% of the sample.

Broader findings and caveats from the paper: A strong correlation was found between observed TCR beta diversity and the percentage of naive T cells measured by flow cytometry. Compared with the aged group, the long-lived group had more naive CD4+ T cells, fewer expanded clones and increased TCR diversity, a pattern suggesting age selection. Because the CMV infection status of the donors was unknown, age-related changes in expanded clonotypes may potentially have been confounded. Observed TCR beta diversity per million T cells fell roughly linearly with age, and a significant reduction was already apparent by age around 40. Estimates of total diversity from one million sequenced T cells were regarded as lower bounds and underestimates. Bulk unsorted PBMC profiling prevented conclusive comparison of naive and antigen-experienced compartments.

As encoded in the germline V gene, CDR1 is MGHRA while CDR2 is YSYEKL. Spanning cysteine to phenylalanine, the CDR3 consists of 17 amino acids. Only CDR3 DNA is held: 51 bases, read in frame from base 1. The material sequenced was blood. The sequence was collected from a man older than 75 in good health. The chain links TRBV4-1 with TRBJ2-3, with 8 bases in between that match TRBD2. The DNA reads as follows: TGCGACAGCAGCCAAGATGCTGCGGGAGGCGGGGCAGACACGCAGTATTTT. It encodes CDSSQDAAGGGADTQYF.